The sequence of this T cell receptor (beta chain) was determined in a study of glioma-infiltrating T cells. Deletions cut 7 bases from V and 2 bases from J, with 12 bases between. The CDR3 is made up of 13 amino acids. Regarding the study as a whole: Above-expected tissue-blood divergence occurred in all gliomas, most in low-grade ones. Only very few CDR3 sequences appeared in both tissue and blood.

TCR alpha and beta CDR3 regions were amplified from RNA using iRepertoire nested multiplex PCR. Tissue mRNA or PBMC total RNA, about 95-450 ng, went into one-step reverse transcription and amplification. Using its own MiXCR run on the multiplex PCR reads, TCRdb lists one record per CDR3 protein. The table lists 100,000 to 150,000 distinct CDR3 sequences, approximately 25% of them singletons, with roughly 15% in the top ten. Concerning this clonotype: Its antigen is undetermined.

This chain uses TRBV12-3 or TRBV12-4 with TRBJ2-7; weak D call: TRBD1 (6 bases). Sequenced material: glioma tissue, nonneoplastic brain tissue, or PBMCs (not recorded which). The source is a human donor with low-grade glioma or glioblastoma, undergoing nonglioma brain surgery, or in good health (not recorded which). CDR3 in amino acids: CASTPRDTYEQYF. CDR3 nucleotides: TGTGCCAGCACCCCAAGGGACACCTACGAGCAGTACTTC.